These 10 T cell receptor beta chains originate from one sample sequenced in a study of T-cell reconstitution after alpha-beta-depleted transplantation in children. Researchers prepared the TCRbeta library using unique molecular identifiers, the study reports. TCRdb itself ran the PCR reads through MiXCR, one entry per CDR3 protein. The table records some 200,000 distinct CDR3 sequences, 13% to 15% of them present only once. The specimen comprised PBMCs from the stem cell graft donor, sampled from the stem cell graft. The receptors derive from a human donor who donated a stem cell graft to a child with acute lymphoblastic leukemia.

This chain connects TRBV12-3 or TRBV12-4 to TRBJ2-6; 8 positions match TRBD1. Losses at the gene ends were 3 bases for V and 2 bases for J; bases not matched to a gene: 3. The CDR3 contains 16 residues. The CDR3 coding sequence is TGTGCCAGCAGTTTCTCAGGGGGCACTGGGGCCAACGTCCTGACTTTC. It yields the protein CASSFSGGTGANVLTF.

Ten or more counts support this clonotype. The chain couples TRBV20-1 to TRBJ2-7; 8 nucleotides line up with TRBD1. This CDR3 has 16 amino acids. Germline V gives CDR1 DFQATT, CDR2 SNEGSKA (reference sequence). J gave up 5 bases and V 0 bases, and 12 bases lay outside the gene matches. The CDR3 sequence: CSARDLIRTGTHEQYF. DNA of the CDR3: TGCAGTGCTAGAGATCTCATCAGGACAGGGACTCACGAGCAGTACTTC.

This clonotype was counted only a few times. The V gene is TRBV7-2, the J gene TRBJ1-3, with no clear D. With 1 base removed from V and 3 bases from J, the gap between germline ends came to 16 bases. The CDR3 length is 17 residues. Germline CDR1 SGHTA, CDR2 FQGNSA. The CDR3 sequence is CASSLEAAGIIGNTIYF. DNA of the CDR3: TGTGCCAGCAGCTTAGAGGCGGCAGGCATAATTGGAAACACCATATATTTT.

This clonotype was found many times. V and J are TRBV5-1 and TRBJ2-5; 8 nucleotides match TRBD2. The CDR3 length is 14 residues. V dropped 0 bases and J dropped 3; count of bases not matched to a gene: 1. Germline V CDR1 and CDR2: SGHRS, YFSETQ. In nucleotides, the CDR3 is TGCGCCAGCAGCTTGGACGGGAGGGAAGAGACCCAGTACTTC. Translated: CASSLDGREETQYF.

This clonotype has ten or more counts. This chain links TRBV6-2 or TRBV6-3 with TRBJ2-2; TRBD2 aligns across 15 bases. The CDR3 sequence is 21 residues long. Germline CDR1 reads MNHEY; CDR2 reads SVGEGT. J was trimmed by 1 base and V by 5 bases; bases with no gene match: 14. The CDR3 DNA reads as TGTGCCAGCAGTCCCCGCGGGGGGCCGGGACTAGCGGGAGGGAACACCGGGGAGCTGTTTTTT. Its protein is CASSPRGGPGLAGGNTGELFF.

This clonotype was seen at least ten times. This sequence joins TRBV7-9 and TRBJ2-3, with D perhaps matching TRBD1 (6 bases). The CDR3 has 15 residues. The germline V and J ends were trimmed by 5 bases and 2 bases, with 14 bases remaining between them. The V gene's germline CDR1 is SEHNR and CDR2 FQNEAQ (reference sequence). The CDR3 here is CASSPPGVYTDTQYF. The DNA of the CDR3 is TGTGCCAGCAGCCCCCCAGGGGTCTACACAGATACGCAGTATTTT.

Ten or more counts support this clonotype. This chain links TRBV18 with TRBJ2-7, with TRBD2 matching 11 bases. CDR1 and CDR2 (germline): KGHSH, LQKENI. The J segment lost 1 base and the V segment lost 3 bases, leaving 8 bases of the junction unmatched. The CDR3 is 17 residues long. CDR3 protein: CASSPVTSGTVSYEQYF. For the CDR3, the DNA is TGTGCCAGCTCACCGGTGACTAGCGGGACGGTATCCTACGAGCAGTACTTC.

This chain uses TRBV7-8 with TRBJ2-2; 7 bases agree with TRBD1. The V and J ends lost 2 bases and 5 bases, in that order; junction bases with no gene match: 8. Germline assignment: CDR1 SGHVS and CDR2 FQNEAQ. The CDR3 consists of 16 residues. CDR3 sequence: CASSLKGRGFTGELFF. CDR3 bases: TGTGCCAGCAGCTTAAAAGGCAGGGGGTTTACCGGGGAGCTGTTTTTT.

This clonotype was found a few times. One junction end disagrees with the germline gene, perhaps due to a read error. The chain has TRBV12-5 and TRBJ2-2; TRBD2 is a possible D gene (7 bases). This CDR3 contains 16 residues. CDR1 is LGHNT and CDR2 is FRNRAP in the germline V gene. The CDR3 region has the DNA TGTGTTAGTGGTTCGAAAGGGGGGGGAATAACCGGGGAGCTGTTTTTT. Its translation: CVSGSKGGGITGELFF.

This clonotype was recorded at least ten times. The rearrangement links TRBV4-1 to TRBJ1-1; 7 bases map to TRBD1. Unmatched junction bases numbered 10, after V lost 4 bases and J lost 5 bases. The germline V gene has CDR1 MGHRA and CDR2 YSYEKL. The CDR3 sequence is 15 residues long. The CDR3 here is CASSPRQGVWTEAFF. DNA for the CDR3: TGCGCCAGCAGCCCAAGACAGGGCGTATGGACTGAAGCTTTCTTT.